One sample yielded the 2 T cell receptor beta chains listed below, sequenced in a study of T cell responses to AZD1222 COVID-19 vaccine. The table came from immunoSEQ multiplex PCR; TCRdb's copy has only in-frame clones and leaves some out. The sample has about 67,000 clones, around four fifths seen once; the top ten hold around 20%. Specimen: peripheral blood, collected on day 0 of AZD1222 vaccination. These receptors originate from an adult in good health.

This clone has only one observation. The gene calls are TRBV27 and TRBJ1-4; the D gene is possibly TRBD1 (5 bases). Trimming took 0 bases from V and 8 from J, leaving 10 bases between them. This CDR3 is built from 14 residues. The germline gives CDR1 MNHEY, CDR2 SMNVEV (reference sequence). CDR3 residues: CASSLSGAGEKLFF. The CDR3 nucleotides are TGTGCCAGCAGTTTATCAGGGGCTGGGGAAAAACTGTTTTTT.

This clone was detected a few times. V and J are TRBV4-1 and TRBJ2-5, with no clear D. The CDR3 loop spans 14 amino acids. The germline CDR1 and CDR2 sequences are MGHRA and YSYEKL. The V and J ends lost 4 bases and 1 base respectively, with 10 bases between them. The CDR3 reads CASSRDEAQETQYF. The CDR3 nucleotides read TGCGCCAGCAGCCGTGACGAGGCCCAAGAGACCCAGTACTTC.